This entry lists 20 T cell receptor beta chains sequenced from one sample in a study of vaccination and CD4 T cells after COVID-19. These receptors' antigens are unknown. The treatment was: roughly 10-day PBMC culture with coronavirus spike peptide pools or control peptides (ViraFEST assay). Sequence data for DNA of cultured CD4+ T cells were generated by the Oncomine TCR Beta short-read assay. TCRdb passed the PCR reads through MiXCR, listing each CDR3 protein once. This sample carries about 15,000 distinct CDR3 sequences, roughly 22% of them seen once, and the ten largest clones take less than 15%. The sample in question was CD4+ T cells from blood, cultured in vitro, obtained before SARS-CoV-2 vaccination. The receptors here all came from a human donor who received a COVID-19 vaccine.

This clonotype was seen a few times. The chain recombines TRBV11-3 with TRBJ2-7, with TRBD1 matching over 7 bases. The CDR3 runs 15 residues. Germline loops: CDR1 SGHNT, CDR2 YENEEA. Germline trimming cut 4 bases from V and 3 bases from J; bases unmatched to any gene: 9. The CDR3 loop reads CASSSRPGQIYEQYF. The CDR3 bases are TGTGCCAGCAGCTCGCGCCCGGGACAGATCTACGAGCAGTACTTC.

This chain uses TRBV7-3 with TRBJ1-1, with TRBD1 identical over 7 bases. Germline V gene data show CDR1 as SGHTA and CDR2 as FQGTGA. CDR3 length equals 16 residues. The ends lost 3 bases at V and 1 base at J; junction bases unmatched: 8. In DNA, the CDR3 is TGTGCCAGCAGCTTGGAACCGACAGGGCGGAACACTGAAGCTTTCTTT. This sequence encodes CASSLEPTGRNTEAFF.

This clonotype was counted a few times. V usage is TRBV7-9 and J usage is TRBJ2-5; D not resolved. V lost 5 bases to trimming and J lost 5 bases, with 15 bases between them. The germline CDR1 and CDR2 sequences are SEHNR and FQNEAQ (reference sequence). This CDR3 has 14 amino acids. CDR3 DNA: TGTGCCAGCAGCCCTCGACTGATTGGGGAGACCCAGTACTTC. It specifies CASSPRLIGETQYF. Full variable domain (rest looked up from reference TRBV7-9 and TRBJ2-5): DTGVSQNPRHKITKRGQNVTFRCDPISEHNRLYWYRQTLGQGPEFLTYFQNEAQLEKSRLLSDRFSAERPKGSFSTLEIQRTEQGDSAMYLCASSPRLIGETQYFGPGTRLLVL.

The V and J genes are TRBV6-1 and TRBJ2-4, with 9 bases identical to TRBD1. The CDR3 length is 15 residues. Germline CDR1 and CDR2: MNHNS and SASEGT. After removal of 5 bases from V and 5 bases from J, the junction contained 7 bases not matched to a gene. The DNA for the CDR3 is TGTGCCAGCAGTCCACAGGGGGCTTGGCAAAACATTCAGTACTTC. Protein product: CASSPQGAWQNIQYF.

The chain combines TRBV7-9 with TRBJ2-3; 9 nucleotides match TRBD1. The CDR3 covers 14 residues. Trimming at V came to 5 bases and at J to 4 bases, leaving 4 bases not matched to a gene. Germline V CDR1 and CDR2: SEHNR, FQNEAQ (reference sequence). In nucleotides, the CDR3 is TGTGCCAGCAGCGACAGGACAGGGGCAGATACGCAGTATTTT. It encodes CASSDRTGADTQYF.

Only a few counts were recorded for this clonotype. The J gene is TRBJ2-2, the V gene TRBV19; 8 positions match TRBD2. V gave up 1 base and J gave up 6 bases; unmatched junction bases: 4. The germline CDR1 and CDR2 sequences are LNHDA and SQIVND (reference sequence). The CDR3 has 15 residues. The CDR3 is CASSIGSGVSGELFF. The CDR3 nucleotides read TGTGCCAGTAGTATAGGTAGCGGGGTTTCCGGGGAGCTGTTTTTT.

Comments on this clonotype: One end of the junction does not line up with germline, which may come from a read error. The chain is built from TRBV10-2 and TRBJ1-1; maybe TRBD1 (5 bases). The germline V gene has CDR1 WSHSY and CDR2 SAAADI. CDR3 length: 15 amino acids. The CDR3 region is CPSSISARQSAEAFF. The CDR3 nucleotides read TGCCCCAGCAGTATTAGTGCGAGACAGTCAGCTGAAGCTTTCTTT.

The rearrangement links TRBV9 to TRBJ1-2; possibly TRBD1 for D (6 bases). This CDR3 region has 18 residues. Germline V gives CDR1 SGDLS, CDR2 YYNGEE. The V gene lost 3 bases and the J gene lost 0 bases, with 21 bases spanning the gap. CDR3 in amino acids: CASSAQPGGARTNYGYTF. The CDR3 DNA follows: TGTGCCAGCAGCGCACAGCCGGGGGGCGCGAGAACTAACTATGGCTACACCTTC. Full variable domain (rest looked up from reference TRBV9 and TRBJ1-2): DSGVTQTPKHLITATGQRVTLRCSPRSGDLSVYWYQQSLDQGLQFLIQYYNGEERAKGNILERFSAQQFPDLHSELNLSSLELGDSALYFCASSAQPGGARTNYGYTFGSGTRLTVV.

The chain has TRBV5-6 and TRBJ2-2; perhaps TRBD1 as D (6 bases). V lost 2 bases, J lost 4 bases, and 12 bases lay in between. Germline-derived CDR1 and CDR2 are SGHDT and YYEEEE. The CDR3 length is 15 residues. In DNA form, the CDR3 reads TGTGCCAGCAGCTTAGCAGGGGATGGCACCGGGGAGCTGTTTTTT. Translating gives CASSLAGDGTGELFF.

The J gene is TRBJ2-1, the V gene TRBV11-2, with 8 bases identical to TRBD1. The CDR3 totals 16 residues. J was trimmed by 4 bases and V by 5 bases; bases with no gene match: 10. Germline V gene sequence: CDR1 SGHAT, CDR2 FQNNGV. The CDR3 DNA is TGTGCCAGCAGCCTGACTTCCGGACAGGGTTACAATGAGCAGTTCTTC. Its translation is CASSLTSGQGYNEQFF.

The rearrangement joins TRBV20-1 to TRBJ2-7; 7 nucleotides match TRBD1. CDR3 length equals 14 residues. The trim removed 3 bases at V and 0 bases at J, leaving 5 bases unmatched. Germline V gives CDR1 DFQATT, CDR2 SNEGSKA (reference sequence). As DNA, the CDR3 is TGCAGTGCTAGGGGACAGAGGACCTCCTACGAGCAGTACTTC. This codes for CSARGQRTSYEQYF.

The rearrangement uses TRBV29-1 and TRBJ1-1, with TRBD1 identical over 7 bases. This CDR3 has 12 amino acids. CDR1 is SQVTM and CDR2 is ANQGSEA in the germline V gene. J gave up 3 bases and V 7 bases, and 5 bases lay outside the gene matches. The CDR3 DNA reads as TGCAGCGGGGGGACAGCGCACACTGAAGCTTTCTTT. It codes for CSGGTAHTEAFF.

V and J are TRBV20-1 and TRBJ1-2, with a tentative D call TRBD1 (6 bases). V was trimmed by 3 bases and J by 4 bases, leaving 9 bases between them. Germline lookup yields CDR1 DFQATT and CDR2 SNEGSKA (reference sequence). CDR3 length equals 12 residues. The CDR3 protein is CSASQGSYGYTF. The CDR3 coding sequence is TGCAGTGCTAGCCAGGGGAGCTATGGCTACACCTTC.

V gene TRBV10-3 combines with J gene TRBJ2-3; 9 nucleotides align to TRBD2. The J segment lost 4 bases and the V segment lost 7 bases, leaving 12 bases of the junction unmatched. The CDR3 is 16 amino acids. CDR1 and CDR2 (germline): ENHRY, SYGVKD. The CDR3 is CAIKETETSGPDTQYF. The CDR3 coding sequence is TGTGCCATCAAGGAAACCGAGACTAGCGGCCCAGATACGCAGTATTTT.

This clonotype is deemed medium-sized. This chain uses TRBV19 with TRBJ1-2; 7 bases align to TRBD1. The germline V gene encodes CDR1 LNHDA and CDR2 SQIVND (reference sequence). The V gene end was trimmed by 6 bases and the J gene end by 6 bases; junction bases not matched to a gene: 13. The CDR3 is 15 amino acids. CDR3 amino acids: CASRPRQGFSDGYTF. The CDR3 DNA is TGTGCCAGTAGACCCAGACAGGGTTTTTCGGATGGCTACACCTTC.

The chain couples TRBV18 to TRBJ1-3; 9 nucleotides line up with TRBD1. The ends lost 5 bases at V and 4 bases at J; junction bases unmatched: 6. Per the germline V gene, CDR1 is KGHSH and CDR2 is LQKENI. This CDR3 comprises 15 residues. In DNA form, the CDR3 reads TGTGCCAGCTCATCTAACAGGGGGCCCGGAAACACCATATATTTT. This codes for CASSSNRGPGNTIYF. Full variable domain (rest looked up from reference TRBV18 and TRBJ1-3): NAGVMQNPRHLVRRRGQEARLRCSPMKGHSHVYWYRQLPEEGLKFMVYLQKENIIDESGMPKERFSAEFPKEGPSILRIQQVVRGDSAAYFCASSSNRGPGNTIYFGEGSWLTVV.

The chain links TRBV6-2 or TRBV6-3 to TRBJ2-3, with 10 nucleotides matching TRBD2. Germline CDR1 is MNHEY and CDR2 is SVGEGT. J lost 4 bases, V lost 6 bases, and 7 bases had no gene match. The CDR3 covers 15 residues. In DNA form, the CDR3 reads TGTGCCAGCAGCCGGGCTAGCGGGGGTGCAGATACGCAGTATTTT. Amino acids: CASSRASGGADTQYF.

This clonotype is medium-sized by share. The genes are TRBV6-5 and TRBJ1-5, with 8 bases fitting TRBD1. The trim removed 0 bases at V and 1 base at J, leaving 11 bases unmatched. This CDR3 has 19 residues. Germline V lookup: CDR1 MNHEY, CDR2 SVGAGI. The CDR3: CASSYSGRGQFGSNQPQHF. The DNA for the CDR3 is TGTGCCAGCAGTTACTCCGGCAGGGGGCAATTCGGGAGCAATCAGCCCCAGCATTTT.

This clonotype was counted only a few times. The J gene is TRBJ1-6, the V gene TRBV25-1; D unresolved. The CDR3 consists of 13 residues. CDR1 MGHDK and CDR2 SYGVNS come from the germline V gene. Trimming cost V 4 bases and J 7 bases, with 8 bases left between them. The CDR3 DNA follows: TGTGCCAGCAGTGCCGGGGAAAATTCACCCCTCCACTTT. Residues: CASSAGENSPLHF.

This chain joins TRBV18 and TRBJ1-5; D may be TRBD1 (5 bases). CDR1 is KGHSH and CDR2 is LQKENI in the germline V gene. V was clipped by 2 bases and J by 0 bases, with 14 bases between them. CDR3 length equals 17 residues. CDR3 sequence reads: CASSPKQGLDSNQPQHF. The CDR3 nucleotides are TGTGCCAGCTCACCAAAGCAGGGTCTCGATAGCAATCAGCCCCAGCATTTT.